Detailed here is one T cell receptor beta chain. The CDR3 is 20 amino acids. Trimming removed 0 bases at V and 0 bases at J, with 21 bases between. Germline assignment: CDR1 MGHRA and CDR2 YSYEKL. The sample belongs to a study of blood T cell repertoires in COVID-19. Profiled with immunoSEQ multiplex PCR; TCRdb holds only in-frame clones, not every one. The sample contains 55,000 to 75,000 clones, less than 85% of which appear only once. The J gene is TRBJ2-4, the V gene TRBV4-1; D possibly corresponds to TRBD1 (6 bases). The TCR comes from a man in his 60s with acute or convalescent COVID-19. Sequences were obtained from peripheral blood. The CDR3 DNA sequence: TGCGCCAGCAGCCAAGAGTTTTCGGGTAGGGGGATAGTAGCCAAAAACATTCAGTACTTC. Encoded protein: CASSQEFSGRGIVAKNIQYF.